One sample yielded the 8 T cell receptor beta chains listed below, sequenced in a study of cytomegalovirus exposure and HLA in healthy donors. Both 60 Vbeta primers and 13 Jbeta primers went into the PCR. Sequenced by immunoSEQ multiplex PCR; TCRdb stores in-frame clones only, minus some. The table shows about 190,000 clones, with around 87% occurring only once. The material sequenced was PBMCs. All receptors come from a man aged 25 to 45 in good health and CMV-seronegative.

This clone came up a few times. The chain has TRBV20-1 and TRBJ2-1; D is uncertain. The CDR3 spans 10 residues. Germline loops: CDR1 DFQATT, CDR2 SNEGSKA (reference sequence). Trimming left V 6 bases short and J 7 bases short, with 7 bases between. CDR3 nucleotide sequence: TGCAGTGCCCTATGGAATGAGCAGTTCTTC. As protein: CSALWNEQFF.

The V call is TRBV7-9, the J call TRBJ2-1; 8 bases agree with TRBD1. Trimming removed 6 bases from V and 2 bases from J; junction bases left unmatched: 6. CDR1 and CDR2 (germline): SEHNR, FQNEAQ (reference sequence). The CDR3 extends over 15 amino acids. The CDR3 bases are TGTGCCAGCAGTTTGGGACAGGCCGCCTACAATGAGCAGTTCTTC. The encoded protein is CASSLGQAAYNEQFF.

A few counts support this clone. J is TRBJ2-2 and V is TRBV7-2, with D perhaps TRBD2 (6 bases). Germline V gene lookup returns CDR1 SGHTA and CDR2 FQGNSA. The V and J ends lost 1 base and 3 bases respectively, with 12 bases between them. CDR3 length: 16 residues. The CDR3 nucleotides read TGTGCCAGCAGCTTAGGGGCGGGGAGATACACCGGGGAGCTGTTTTTT. Protein: CASSLGAGRYTGELFF. Full variable domain (outside the CDR3, taken from reference TRBV7-2 and TRBJ2-2): GAGVSQSPSNKVTEKGKDVELRCDPISGHTALYWYRQSLGQGLEFLIYFQGNSAPDKSGLPSDRFSAERTGGSVSTLTIQRTQQEDSAVYLCASSLGAGRYTGELFFGEGSRLTVL.

The rearrangement uses TRBV19 and TRBJ1-5; TRBD1 might be the D (5 bases). CDR1 LNHDA and CDR2 SQIVND come from the germline V gene (reference sequence). The CDR3 runs to 15 residues. Trimming removed 5 bases at V and 7 bases at J, with 18 bases between. CDR3 protein: CASSLTGGLSQPQHF. The CDR3 nucleotides are TGTGCCAGTAGTCTGACCGGGGGACTAAGCCAGCCCCAGCATTTT.

The V call is TRBV5-1, the J call TRBJ2-5, with 12 bases lining up with TRBD2. Looked up from germline, CDR1 is SGHRS and CDR2 is YFSETQ. The length of the CDR3 is 16 residues. Trimming cost V 5 bases and J 1 base; bases outside gene matches: 6. CDR3 amino acids: CASRPGLAGGQETQYF. CDR3 nucleotides: TGCGCCAGCAGACCGGGACTAGCGGGCGGCCAAGAGACCCAGTACTTC.

This clone was counted only a few times. V gene TRBV4-2 combines with J gene TRBJ2-1; possibly TRBD2 for D (7 bases). CDR1 is LGHNA and CDR2 is YNFKEQ in the germline V gene. The CDR3 runs to 16 residues. The ends were cut back, 1 base at V and 5 bases at J, with 15 bases in the middle. The CDR3 nucleotides are TGTGCCAGCAGCCAAGTTGTAGGGGGGGGAGACAATGAGCAGTTCTTC. Residues: CASSQVVGGGDNEQFF.

The rearrangement uses TRBV5-6 and TRBJ1-2; possible D gene TRBD1, 5 bases. The germline V gene has CDR1 SGHDT and CDR2 YYEEEE. The CDR3 runs to 12 residues. V gave up 3 bases and J gave up 4 bases, with 7 bases separating them. This CDR3 reads CASSSDIYGYTF. The CDR3 bases are TGTGCCAGCAGCTCGGACATCTATGGCTACACCTTC. Filled out from reference TRBV5-6 and TRBJ1-2, the complete variable domain reads DAGVTQSPTHLIKTRGQQVTLRCSPKSGHDTVSWYQQALGQGPQFIFQYYEEEERQRGNFPDRFSGHQFPNYSSELNVNALLLGDSALYLCASSSDIYGYTFGSGTRLTVV.

This clone has just a few counts. The CDR3 DNA follows: TGTGCCAGCAGCTTAGGAGCGGGGACAGATACGCAGTATTTT. Translation gives CASSLGAGTDTQYF. The chain employs TRBV7-9 and TRBJ2-3; TRBD2 matches at 7 bases. V shed 1 base, J shed 3 bases, and the junction held 1 base outside the gene matches. This CDR3 region has 14 residues. The germline V gene has CDR1 SEHNR and CDR2 FQNEAQ (reference sequence).